This T cell receptor beta chain was retrieved from a study of blood T cell repertoires in COVID-19. Turning to the study itself: The United States, Italy and Spain supplied acute and convalescent COVID-19 samples. In each case, the material was cDNA or gDNA derived from T cells, B-cell-depleted T cells, or PBMCs.

In the original analysis: The assay estimated nucleated cells by amplifying reference gene primers. TCRdb's table, derived via immunoSEQ multiplex PCR, lists solely in-frame clones and lacks some. From that table come the V and J calls and clone size; the DNA was used to work out D and trimming. Of roughly 130,000 clones in the sample, 88% were seen once. Trimming shortened V by 5 bases and J by 4 bases, and 14 bases separated the two germline ends. The germline gives CDR1 LGHDT, CDR2 YNNKEL (reference sequence). The CDR3 length is 14 residues. The chain is built from TRBV3-1 (or the pseudogene TRBV3-2) and TRBJ1-1; D remains ambiguous. This TCR derives from a man aged 55 to 69 with active or convalescent COVID-19. Sequencing input: peripheral blood. The CDR3 DNA is TGTGCCAGCAGCGACCCTGGAGCGCGCACTGAAGCTTTCTTT. Its protein is CASSDPGARTEAFF.